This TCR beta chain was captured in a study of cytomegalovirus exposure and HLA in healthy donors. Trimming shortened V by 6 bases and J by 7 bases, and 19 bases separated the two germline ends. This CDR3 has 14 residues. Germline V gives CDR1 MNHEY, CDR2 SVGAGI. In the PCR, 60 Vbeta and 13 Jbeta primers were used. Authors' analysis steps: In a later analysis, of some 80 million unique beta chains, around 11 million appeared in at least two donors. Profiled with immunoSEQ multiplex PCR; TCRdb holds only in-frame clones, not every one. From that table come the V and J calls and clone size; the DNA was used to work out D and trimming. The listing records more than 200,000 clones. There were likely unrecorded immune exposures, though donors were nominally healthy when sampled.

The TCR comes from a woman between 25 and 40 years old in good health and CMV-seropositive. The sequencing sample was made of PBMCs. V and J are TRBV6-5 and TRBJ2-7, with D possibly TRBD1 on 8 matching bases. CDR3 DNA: TGTGCCAGCAGCGCTACTTACAGGGGGGGGGAGCAGTACTTC. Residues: CASSATYRGGEQYF.